Each of the 29 T cell receptor beta chains below was sequenced from the same sample in a study of response to subunit inactivated influenza vaccine. TCRdb analysed the RT-PCR reads with MiXCR anew, one entry per CDR3 protein. Found here are about 500,000 distinct CDR3 sequences, 15% to 20% of them singletons; the top ten hold 2.5% to 3.5%. The sequencing here drew on CD4+ T cells sorted from PBMCs, taken around 25 months after vaccination. The receptors derive from a man aged 45 to 75 who received an inactivated influenza vaccine.

This clonotype was seen at least ten times. V gene TRBV20-1 combines with J gene TRBJ2-1; TRBD2 is a possible D gene (5 bases). CDR1 DFQATT and CDR2 SNEGSKA come from the germline V gene (reference sequence). This CDR3 contains 15 residues. Trimming took 6 bases from V and 2 from J, leaving 17 bases between them. CDR3 DNA sequence: TGCAGTGCCAGCGGTCTAAATATTGCCTACAATGAGCAGTTCTTC. Its translation: CSASGLNIAYNEQFF.

V usage is TRBV7-8 and J usage is TRBJ1-2; D is ambiguous. The CDR3 is made up of 15 amino acids. CDR1 and CDR2 (germline): SGHVS, FQNEAQ. The V end was cut by 3 bases, the J end by 4 bases, with 15 bases between. CDR3 protein: CASSLKSGPFYGYTF. CDR3 nucleotides: TGTGCCAGCAGCTTGAAGTCCGGCCCTTTCTATGGCTACACCTTC.

This clonotype showed up just a few times. A junction boundary mismatches the germline segment, possibly from a read error. The rearrangement uses TRBV11-2 and TRBJ1-1; D ambiguous. This CDR3 contains 14 residues. CDR1 and CDR2 from the germline V gene are SGHAT and FQNNGV. In DNA form, the CDR3 reads TGTGCCAGCAGTTTAGTTGGCCATAACACTGAAGCTTTCTTT. Translating gives CASSLVGHNTEAFF. The entire variable domain, with the rest obtained from reference TRBV11-2 and TRBJ1-1, is as follows: EAGVAQSPRYKIIEKRQSVAFWCNPISGHATLYWYQQILGQGPKLLIQFQNNGVVDDSQLPKDRFSAERLKGVDSTLKIQPAKLEDSAVYLCASSLVGHNTEAFFGQGTRLTVV.

This clonotype was recorded only once. This sequence joins TRBV20-1 and TRBJ2-1; 8 positions agree with TRBD2. With 2 bases clipped from V and 8 bases from J, the junction kept 5 bases outside the gene matches. The germline CDR1 and CDR2 sequences are DFQATT and SNEGSKA (reference sequence). CDR3 length: 13 residues. The CDR3 DNA reads TGCAGTGCTAGAACCGGGGGGGCCCATGAGCAGTTCTTC. Translated: CSARTGGAHEQFF.

This clonotype came up a few times. The chain has TRBV7-2 and TRBJ2-4; no firm D call. From germline, CDR1 is SGHTA and CDR2 FQGNSA. Trimming left V 1 base short and J 6 bases short, with 13 bases between. This CDR3 region has 15 residues. As DNA, the CDR3 is TGTGCCAGCAGCTTAGTTACGGTCGGTATAAACATTCAGTACTTC. This encodes CASSLVTVGINIQYF.

This rearrangement joins TRBV3-1 to TRBJ2-7, with D perhaps matching TRBD2 (6 bases). The CDR3 is made up of 13 amino acids. V was pared by 4 bases and J by 9 bases, with 16 bases between. Germline CDR1 and CDR2: LGHDT and YNNKEL (reference sequence). Written as DNA, the CDR3 is TGTGCCAGCAGCCCCCGAGCGGCGGGGAGGCAGTACTTC. This encodes CASSPRAAGRQYF.

This clonotype has a handful of counts. The genes are TRBV4-3 and TRBJ2-1; unclear D gene. CDR1 and CDR2 from the germline V gene are LGHNA and YSLEER. The CDR3 has 15 residues. The ends were cut back, 3 bases at V and 7 bases at J, with 16 bases in the middle. The CDR3 DNA reads TGCGCCAGCAGCCATGATAGCATTTCCGGAAATGAGCAGTTCTTC. This translates into CASSHDSISGNEQFF.

The J gene is TRBJ2-3, the V gene TRBV11-2; 7 bases align to TRBD1. V was clipped by 5 bases and J by 0 bases; unmatched bases: 14. The germline V gene encodes CDR1 SGHAT and CDR2 FQNNGV. The CDR3 loop spans 18 amino acids. In nucleotides, the CDR3 is TGTGCCAGCAGCATTTCTGCAGGGGGTTTTTCTAGCACAGATACGCAGTATTTT. This gives the protein CASSISAGGFSSTDTQYF.

In this sample, this clonotype turned up a few times. This chain connects TRBV12-3 or TRBV12-4 to TRBJ2-5; 10 nucleotides agree with TRBD1. This CDR3 is 14 amino acids long. J gave up 5 bases and V 5 bases, and 5 bases lay outside the gene matches. In DNA form, the CDR3 reads TGTGCCAGCAGTCGTGACAGGGGGCATGAGACCCAGTACTTC. As protein: CASSRDRGHETQYF.

As DNA, the CDR3 is TGCGCCAGCAGCTTATGGACAGGGAACACTGAAGCTTTCTTT. Translation: CASSLWTGNTEAFF. V is TRBV5-1 and J is TRBJ1-1, with 7 bases fitting TRBD1. The CDR3 spans 14 residues. Trimming at V came to 2 bases and at J to 1 base, leaving 2 bases not matched to a gene. Germline CDR1 reads SGHRS; CDR2 reads YFSETQ.

This clonotype was observed a few times. The chain joins TRBV7-2 to TRBJ2-5, with 7 positions matching TRBD1. CDR1 and CDR2 (germline): SGHTA, FQGNSA. V lost 6 bases and J lost 5; bases outside the gene matches: 12. The CDR3 length is 15 residues. The CDR3 DNA is TGTGCCAGCAGTGCAGGGGGAATAGCTTGGGAGACCCAGTACTTC. This gives the protein CASSAGGIAWETQYF.

This clonotype has ten or more counts. This chain joins TRBV3-1 and TRBJ2-3; no firm D call. Trimming shortened V by 4 bases and J by 4 bases, and 6 bases separated the two germline ends. The CDR3 contains 12 residues. Germline lookup yields CDR1 LGHDT and CDR2 YNNKEL (reference sequence). CDR3 DNA: TGTGCCAGCAGCCCCCGCTCAGATACGCAGTATTTT. Translating it yields CASSPRSDTQYF.

The chain recombines TRBV10-1 with TRBJ2-3; either TRBD1 or TRBD2 may fit D (5 bases each). Trimming removed 3 bases from V and 4 bases from J, with 11 bases in between. The CDR3 length is 14 residues. Germline V gene data show CDR1 as WNHNN and CDR2 as SYGVQD (reference sequence). CDR3 bases: TGCGCCAGCAGTGACCCACTAGGGGCAGATACGCAGTATTTT. Translated, it gives CASSDPLGADTQYF.

This clonotype was seen a few times. The genes are TRBV5-1 and TRBJ1-1, with 8 nucleotides matching TRBD1. This CDR3 spans 13 amino acids. V was clipped by 4 bases and J by 7 bases; unmatched bases: 6. From germline, CDR1 is SGHRS and CDR2 YFSETQ. The CDR3 DNA reads as TGCGCCAGCAGCGTTGGACAGGGCAGTGAAGCTTTCTTT. Translated: CASSVGQGSEAFF.

This sequence joins TRBV12-3 or TRBV12-4 and TRBJ1-2; D is unclear. Deletions cut 2 bases from V and 4 bases from J, with 5 bases between. This CDR3 has 12 amino acids. The CDR3 spells CASSLTIYGYTF. CDR3 bases: TGTGCCAGCAGTTTAACTATCTATGGCTACACCTTC.

The rearrangement links TRBV9 to TRBJ1-1; 8 bases map to TRBD1. Per the germline V gene, CDR1 is SGDLS and CDR2 is YYNGEE. This CDR3 contains 15 residues. V dropped 2 bases and J dropped 1; count of bases not matched to a gene: 4. The CDR3 loop is CASSVTGGTNTEAFF. Written as DNA, the CDR3 is TGTGCCAGCAGCGTCACAGGGGGAACGAACACTGAAGCTTTCTTT.

This clonotype has just one count. This sequence joins TRBV5-1 and TRBJ2-7; D possibly matches TRBD1 or TRBD2 (5 bases each). The V end lost 0 bases, the J end lost 3 bases, and 13 bases lay between the germline ends. Germline CDR1 reads SGHRS; CDR2 reads YFSETQ. The CDR3 extends over 15 amino acids. As DNA, the CDR3 is TGCGCCAGCAGCTTGGAGGGGTCTAGCAGCTACGAGCAGTACTTC. Amino acid sequence: CASSLEGSSSYEQYF.

This clonotype was detected only a few times. The chain couples TRBV7-3 to TRBJ2-1, with a weak D call TRBD2 (5 bases). The CDR3 covers 14 residues. Germline values: CDR1 SGHTA, CDR2 FQGTGA. V lost 5 bases, J lost 2 bases, and 10 bases lay in between. CDR3 loop: CASSKSGTYNEQFF. CDR3 DNA sequence: TGTGCCAGCAGCAAAAGCGGAACCTACAATGAGCAGTTCTTC.

The rearrangement links TRBV27 to TRBJ2-2; 10 bases are a match to TRBD1. J lost 6 bases, V lost 6 bases, and 10 bases had no gene match. From germline, CDR1 is MNHEY and CDR2 SMNVEV (reference sequence). The CDR3 is 16 residues long. CDR3 sequence reads: CASRGQGQPPAGELFF. CDR3 nucleotide sequence: TGTGCCAGCAGGGGACAGGGGCAACCCCCAGCCGGGGAGCTGTTTTTT.

This clonotype occurred many times. The chain carries TRBV6-2 or TRBV6-3 and TRBJ2-1; the D call may be TRBD1 or TRBD2 (5 bases each). In germline, CDR1 is MNHEY, CDR2 SVGEGT. The length of the CDR3 is 15 residues. V lost 6 bases to trimming and J lost 8 bases, with 20 bases between them. CDR3 loop: CASSGFGGSGYEQFF. Here the CDR3 DNA reads TGTGCCAGCAGCGGTTTTGGGGGTTCGGGCTATGAGCAGTTCTTC.

This rearrangement joins TRBV18 to TRBJ2-3; D remains unclear. CDR1 is KGHSH and CDR2 is LQKENI in the germline V gene. Between the trimmed V and J ends, which lost 1 base and 8 bases, there was a span of 10 bases. The CDR3 is made up of 13 amino acids. This CDR3 reads CASSPQSRFTQYF. CDR3 in DNA: TGTGCCAGCTCACCACAGTCTCGTTTTACGCAGTATTTT.

The chain links TRBV24-1 to TRBJ1-5; 9 bases align to TRBD1. Germline V gives CDR1 KGHDR, CDR2 SFDVKD. V shed 4 bases and J 6 bases; nucleotides not matched to a gene: 6. CDR3 length: 15 amino acids. The CDR3 loop reads CATSEEGTGFQPQHF. The CDR3 nucleotides read TGTGCCACCAGTGAGGAAGGGACAGGGTTTCAGCCCCAGCATTTT.

This clonotype showed up just once. This rearrangement joins TRBV4-1 to TRBJ1-4; TRBD1 matches 12 bases. The CDR3 loop spans 17 amino acids. J was trimmed by 8 bases and V by 4 bases; bases with no gene match: 11. The germline V gene has CDR1 MGHRA and CDR2 YSYEKL. The CDR3: CASSPGTGGRRREKLFF. The CDR3 DNA reads as TGCGCCAGCAGCCCTGGGACAGGGGGCAGACGACGAGAAAAACTGTTTTTT.

This clonotype was observed many times. At one end, the junction sequence differs from germline, possibly due to a read error. The CDR3 bases are TGTGCCAGCAGCTCCTCAGGGGGCTCCTACAATGAGCAGTTCTTC. As protein: CASSSSGGSYNEQFF. This chain links TRBV5-1 with TRBJ2-1, with 7 nucleotides matching TRBD1. CDR1 is SGHRS, CDR2 YFSETQ, per germline. The CDR3 is 15 residues long. The entire variable domain, with the rest obtained from reference TRBV5-1 and TRBJ2-1, is as follows: KAGVTQTPRYLIKTRGQQVTLSCSPISGHRSVSWYQQTPGQGLQFLFEYFSETQRNKGNFPGRFSGRQFSNSRSEMNVSTLELGDSALYLCASSSSGGSYNEQFFGPGTRLTVL.

This chain connects TRBV28 to TRBJ1-2, with a weak D call TRBD1 (6 bases). V was pared by 3 bases and J by 4 bases, with 18 bases between. The V gene's germline CDR1 is MDHEN and CDR2 SYDVKM. The CDR3 sequence is 16 residues long. DNA of the CDR3: TGTGCCAGCAGTTTTAATAGGGGGGGGCTAGGCTATGGCTACACCTTC. Its protein product is CASSFNRGGLGYGYTF.

The chain carries TRBV12-3 or TRBV12-4 and TRBJ2-3, with 8 positions matching TRBD2. The CDR3 length is 16 residues. After removal of 4 bases from V and 1 base from J, the junction contained 7 bases not matched to a gene. This CDR3 reads CASSSGTSTGTDTQYF. DNA of the CDR3: TGTGCCAGCAGTTCCGGGACTAGTACTGGCACAGATACGCAGTATTTT.

Note on this clonotype: At one end, the junction sequence differs from germline, possibly due to a read error. The J gene is TRBJ2-1, the V gene TRBV29-1; 11 nucleotides line up with TRBD2. Germline CDR1 is SQVTM and CDR2 is ANQGSEA. The CDR3 loop spans 13 amino acids. CDR3 protein: CGVVTSGSHEQFF. Written as DNA, the CDR3 is TGCGGCGTTGTAACTAGCGGGAGTCATGAGCAGTTCTTC.

The V and J genes are TRBV11-1 and TRBJ1-1; D perhaps matches TRBD1 (6 bases). Germline CDR1 and CDR2: SGHAT and FQDESV (reference sequence). This CDR3 has 19 residues. Trimming shortened V by 4 bases and J by 0 bases, and 24 bases separated the two germline ends. The CDR3, as DNA: TGTGCCAGCAGCTCAACGTTAGGGGGTCACCTCAAATTGAACACTGAAGCTTTCTTT. It translates to CASSSTLGGHLKLNTEAFF.

V usage is TRBV5-1 and J usage is TRBJ2-1; 11 nucleotides agree with TRBD2. Germline V gene data show CDR1 as SGHRS and CDR2 as YFSETQ. J was trimmed by 5 bases and V by 6 bases; bases with no gene match: 10. The CDR3 runs to 16 residues. Here the CDR3 reads CASTLPILAGDNEQFF. CDR3 nucleotides: TGCGCCAGCACCCTCCCGATACTAGCGGGAGACAATGAGCAGTTCTTC.